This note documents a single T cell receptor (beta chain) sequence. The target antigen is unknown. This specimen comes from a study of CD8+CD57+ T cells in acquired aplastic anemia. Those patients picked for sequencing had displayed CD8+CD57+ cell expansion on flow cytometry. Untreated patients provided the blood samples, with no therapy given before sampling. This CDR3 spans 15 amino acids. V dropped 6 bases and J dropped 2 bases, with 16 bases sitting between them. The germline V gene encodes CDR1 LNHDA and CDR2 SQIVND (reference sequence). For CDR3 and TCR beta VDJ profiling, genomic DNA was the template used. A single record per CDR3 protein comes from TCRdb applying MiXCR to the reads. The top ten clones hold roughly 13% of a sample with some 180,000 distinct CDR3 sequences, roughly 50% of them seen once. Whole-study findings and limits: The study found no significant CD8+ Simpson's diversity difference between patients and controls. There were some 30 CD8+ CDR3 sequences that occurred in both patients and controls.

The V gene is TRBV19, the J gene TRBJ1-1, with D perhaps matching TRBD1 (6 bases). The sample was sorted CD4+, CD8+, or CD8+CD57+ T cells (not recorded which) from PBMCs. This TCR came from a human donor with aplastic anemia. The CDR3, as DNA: TGTGCCAGTAGCACGCTGGACAGTGGAAACACTGAAGCTTTCTTT. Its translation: CASSTLDSGNTEAFF. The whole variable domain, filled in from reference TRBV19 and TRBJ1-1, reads DGGITQSPKYLFRKEGQNVTLSCEQNLNHDAMYWYRQDPGQGLRLIYYSQIVNDFQKGDIAEGYSVSREKKESFPLTVTSAQKNPTAFYLCASSTLDSGNTEAFFGQGTRLTVV.